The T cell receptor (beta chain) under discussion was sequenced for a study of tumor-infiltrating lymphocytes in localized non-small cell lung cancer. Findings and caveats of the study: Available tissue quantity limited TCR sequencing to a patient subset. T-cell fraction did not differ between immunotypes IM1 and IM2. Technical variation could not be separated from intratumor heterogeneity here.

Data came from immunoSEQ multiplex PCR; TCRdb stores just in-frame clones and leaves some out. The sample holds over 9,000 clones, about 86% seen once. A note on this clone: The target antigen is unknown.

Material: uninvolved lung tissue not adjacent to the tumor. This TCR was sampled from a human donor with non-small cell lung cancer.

This CDR3 is CASSSQSRVKGYTF. The CDR3 DNA reads TGTGCCAGCAGTTCCCAGAGCAGGGTGAAAGGCTACACCTTC. The chain joins TRBV6-5 to TRBJ1-2; D is perhaps TRBD1 (5 bases). V was pared by 4 bases and J by 8 bases, with 17 bases between. This CDR3 is built from 14 residues. Germline values: CDR1 MNHEY, CDR2 SVGAGI.